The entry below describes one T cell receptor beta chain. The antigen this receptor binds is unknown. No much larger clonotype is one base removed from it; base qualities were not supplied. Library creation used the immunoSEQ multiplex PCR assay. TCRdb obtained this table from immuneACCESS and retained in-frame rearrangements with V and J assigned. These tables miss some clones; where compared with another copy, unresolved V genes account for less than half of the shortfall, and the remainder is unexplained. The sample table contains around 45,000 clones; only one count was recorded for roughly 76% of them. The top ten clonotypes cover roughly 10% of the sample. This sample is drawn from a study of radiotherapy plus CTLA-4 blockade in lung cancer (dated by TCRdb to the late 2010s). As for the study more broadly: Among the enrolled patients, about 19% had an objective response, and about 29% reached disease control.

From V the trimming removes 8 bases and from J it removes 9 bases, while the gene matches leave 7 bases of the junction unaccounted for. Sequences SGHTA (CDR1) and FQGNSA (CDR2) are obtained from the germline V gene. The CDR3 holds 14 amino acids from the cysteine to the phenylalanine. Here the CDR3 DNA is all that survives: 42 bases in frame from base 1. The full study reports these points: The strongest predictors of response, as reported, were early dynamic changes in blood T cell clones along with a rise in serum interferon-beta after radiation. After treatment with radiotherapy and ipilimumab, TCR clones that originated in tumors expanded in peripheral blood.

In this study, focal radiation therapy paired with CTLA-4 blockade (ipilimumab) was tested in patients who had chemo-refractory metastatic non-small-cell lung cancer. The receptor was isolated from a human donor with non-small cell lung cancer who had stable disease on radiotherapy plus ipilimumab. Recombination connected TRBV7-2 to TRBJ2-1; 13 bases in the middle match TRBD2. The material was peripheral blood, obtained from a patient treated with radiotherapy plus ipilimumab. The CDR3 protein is CASVLAGGTGEQFF. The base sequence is TGTGCCAGCGTACTAGCGGGGGGGACGGGTGAGCAGTTCTTC.